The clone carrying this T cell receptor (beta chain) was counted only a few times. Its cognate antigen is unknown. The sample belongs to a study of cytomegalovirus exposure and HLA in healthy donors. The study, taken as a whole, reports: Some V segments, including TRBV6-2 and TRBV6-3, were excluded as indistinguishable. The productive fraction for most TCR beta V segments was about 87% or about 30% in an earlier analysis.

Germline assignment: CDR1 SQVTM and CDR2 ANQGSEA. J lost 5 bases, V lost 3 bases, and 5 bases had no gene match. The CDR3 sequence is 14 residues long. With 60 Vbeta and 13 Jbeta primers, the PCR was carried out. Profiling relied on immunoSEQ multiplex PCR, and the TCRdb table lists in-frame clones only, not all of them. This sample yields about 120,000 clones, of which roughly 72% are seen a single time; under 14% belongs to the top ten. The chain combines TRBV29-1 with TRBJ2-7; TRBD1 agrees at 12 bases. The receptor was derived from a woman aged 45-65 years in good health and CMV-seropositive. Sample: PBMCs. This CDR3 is CSVDVGTGGDEQYF. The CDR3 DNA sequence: TGCAGCGTTGATGTGGGGACAGGGGGCGACGAGCAGTACTTC.